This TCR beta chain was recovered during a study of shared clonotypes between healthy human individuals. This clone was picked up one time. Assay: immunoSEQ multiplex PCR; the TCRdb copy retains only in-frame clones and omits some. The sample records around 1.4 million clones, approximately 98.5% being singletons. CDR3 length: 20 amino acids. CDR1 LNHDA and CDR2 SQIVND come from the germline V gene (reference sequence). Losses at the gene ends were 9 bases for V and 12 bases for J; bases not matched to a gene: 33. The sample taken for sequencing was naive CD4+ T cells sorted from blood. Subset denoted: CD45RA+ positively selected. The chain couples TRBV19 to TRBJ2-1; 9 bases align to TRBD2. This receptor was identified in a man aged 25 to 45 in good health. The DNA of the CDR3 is TGTGCCAGCCGCCCTTCCGTCCGGGAGGGATTCTTGGGTAGCGGGAGTTTGCAGTTCTTC. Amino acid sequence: CASRPSVREGFLGSGSLQFF.